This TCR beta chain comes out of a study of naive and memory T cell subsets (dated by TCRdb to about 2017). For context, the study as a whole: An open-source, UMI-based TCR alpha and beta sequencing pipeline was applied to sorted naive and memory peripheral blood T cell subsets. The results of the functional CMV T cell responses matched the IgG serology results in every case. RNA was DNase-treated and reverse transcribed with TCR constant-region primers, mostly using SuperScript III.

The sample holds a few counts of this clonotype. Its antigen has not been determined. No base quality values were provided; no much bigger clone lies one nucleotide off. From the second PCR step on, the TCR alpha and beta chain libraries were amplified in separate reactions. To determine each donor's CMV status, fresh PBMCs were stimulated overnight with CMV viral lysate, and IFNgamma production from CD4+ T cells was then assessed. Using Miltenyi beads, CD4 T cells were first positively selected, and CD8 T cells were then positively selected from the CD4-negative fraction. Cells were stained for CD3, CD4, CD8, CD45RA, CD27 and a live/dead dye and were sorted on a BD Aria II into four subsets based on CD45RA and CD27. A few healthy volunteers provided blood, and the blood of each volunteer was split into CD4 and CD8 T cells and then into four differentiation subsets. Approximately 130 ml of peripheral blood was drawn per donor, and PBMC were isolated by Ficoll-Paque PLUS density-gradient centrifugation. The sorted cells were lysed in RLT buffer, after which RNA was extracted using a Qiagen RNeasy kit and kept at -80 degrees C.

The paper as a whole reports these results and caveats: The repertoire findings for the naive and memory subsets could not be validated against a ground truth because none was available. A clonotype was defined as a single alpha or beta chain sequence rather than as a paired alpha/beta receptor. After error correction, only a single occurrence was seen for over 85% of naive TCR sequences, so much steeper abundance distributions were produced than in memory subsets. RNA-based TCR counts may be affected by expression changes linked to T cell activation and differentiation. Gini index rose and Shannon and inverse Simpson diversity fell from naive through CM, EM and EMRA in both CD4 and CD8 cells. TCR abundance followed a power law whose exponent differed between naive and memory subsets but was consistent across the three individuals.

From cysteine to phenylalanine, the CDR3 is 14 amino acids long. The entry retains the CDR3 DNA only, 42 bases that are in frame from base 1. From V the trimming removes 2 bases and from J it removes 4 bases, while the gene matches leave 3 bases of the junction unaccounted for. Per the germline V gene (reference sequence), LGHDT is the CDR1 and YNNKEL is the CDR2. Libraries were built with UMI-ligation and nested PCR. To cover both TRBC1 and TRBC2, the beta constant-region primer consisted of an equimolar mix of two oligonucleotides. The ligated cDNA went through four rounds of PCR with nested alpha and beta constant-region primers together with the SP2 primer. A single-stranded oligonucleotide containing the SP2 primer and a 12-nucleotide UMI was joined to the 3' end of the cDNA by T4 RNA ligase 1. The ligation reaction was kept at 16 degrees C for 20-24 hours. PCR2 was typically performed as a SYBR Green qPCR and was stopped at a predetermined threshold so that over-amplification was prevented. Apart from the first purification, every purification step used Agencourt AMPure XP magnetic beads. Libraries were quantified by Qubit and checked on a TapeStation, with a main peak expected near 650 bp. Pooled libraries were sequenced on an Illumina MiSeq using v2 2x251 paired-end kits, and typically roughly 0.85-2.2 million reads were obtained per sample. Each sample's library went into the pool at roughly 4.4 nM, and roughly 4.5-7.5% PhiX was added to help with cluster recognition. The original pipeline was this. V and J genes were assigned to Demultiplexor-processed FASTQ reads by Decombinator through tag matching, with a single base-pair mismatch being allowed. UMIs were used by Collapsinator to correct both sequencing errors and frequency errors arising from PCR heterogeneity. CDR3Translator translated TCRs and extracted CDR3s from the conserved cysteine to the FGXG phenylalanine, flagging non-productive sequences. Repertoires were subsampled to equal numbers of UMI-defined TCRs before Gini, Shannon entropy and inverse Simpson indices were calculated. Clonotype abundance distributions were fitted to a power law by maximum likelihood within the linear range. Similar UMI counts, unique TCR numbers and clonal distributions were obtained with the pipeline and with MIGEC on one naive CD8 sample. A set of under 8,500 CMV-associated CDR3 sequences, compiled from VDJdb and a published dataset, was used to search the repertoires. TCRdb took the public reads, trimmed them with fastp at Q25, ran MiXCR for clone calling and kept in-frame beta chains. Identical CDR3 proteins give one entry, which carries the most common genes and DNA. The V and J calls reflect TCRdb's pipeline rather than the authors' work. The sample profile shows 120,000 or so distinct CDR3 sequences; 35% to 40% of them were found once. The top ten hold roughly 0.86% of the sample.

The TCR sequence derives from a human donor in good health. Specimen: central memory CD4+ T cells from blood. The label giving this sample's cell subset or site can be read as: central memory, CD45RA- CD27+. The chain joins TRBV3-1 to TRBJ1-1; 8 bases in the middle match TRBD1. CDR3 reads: CASSQPGGTTEAFF. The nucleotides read TGTGCCAGCAGCCAACCAGGGGGCACCACTGAAGCTTTCTTT.